This T cell receptor beta chain was retrieved from a study of cytomegalovirus exposure and HLA in healthy donors. For the study at large: Among the 398 donors who were genotyped, approximately 76% fell in the genetic ancestry cluster that is associated with self-reported Caucasian donors.

Study-wide points: CMV serostatus was the only recorded immune exposure for donors. Evidence from a later analysis indicated that most CMV-associated TCR beta chains looked HLA-restricted. There were reportedly fewer N-insertions in an Asian-associated ancestry cluster than the approximately 670-donor mean, in a later analysis.

The germline gives CDR1 SGDLS, CDR2 YYNGEE. V was pared by 1 base and J by 6 bases, with 15 bases between. CDR3 size: 15 residues. The primer mix had 60 Vbeta and 13 Jbeta primers. Data came from immunoSEQ multiplex PCR; TCRdb stores just in-frame clones and leaves some out. The sample yields about 140,000 clones, 82% seen once. About this clone: Antigen: not known.

Material: PBMCs. V usage is TRBV9 and J usage is TRBJ2-3; D ambiguous. This TCR was recovered from a male donor in good health and CMV-seronegative. In nucleotides, the CDR3 is TGTGCCAGCAGCGTAATTGGTTCAAACCGGGATACGCAGTATTTT. As protein: CASSVIGSNRDTQYF.